The clone carrying this T cell receptor beta chain has just one count. No cell sorting was done before RNA was extracted from the tissue. These data originate in a study of tumor and adjacent non-tumor tissue in lung cancer. TCRbeta libraries were built with three rounds of nested PCR, modified from ARM-PCR. TCRdb reprocessed the multiplex PCR reads via MiXCR and lists one record per CDR3 protein. The sample lists 65,000 to 95,000 distinct CDR3 sequences; 75% to 90% were seen once. This sequence was found in a woman aged 45-65 years with non-small cell lung cancer. Specimen: lung tumor tissue.

Written as DNA, the CDR3 is TGCAGTGCTAGAGACCGGCTTGGAGGGCTCAATGAGCAGTTCTTC. Protein sequence: CSARDRLGGLNEQFF. The V call is TRBV20-1, the J call TRBJ2-1; D might be TRBD2 (6 bases). V dropped 0 bases and J dropped 6 bases, with 15 bases sitting between them. CDR1 is DFQATT and CDR2 is SNEGSKA in the germline V gene (reference sequence). CDR3 size: 15 residues.